This T cell receptor beta chain was recovered during a study of T cell changes during pregnancy in multiple sclerosis. This CDR3 contains 15 residues. CDR1 is SGHTA, CDR2 FQGNSA, per germline. V lost 0 bases and J lost 0, with 6 bases in between. TCRdb's copy holds only in-frame clones and misses some; the assay was immunoSEQ multiplex PCR. Of around 100,000 clones in the sample, about nine tenths were seen once. This clone was detected once. V gene TRBV7-2 combines with J gene TRBJ2-1; no firm D call. The sample was peripheral blood, taken after pregnancy. The receptor was derived from a female donor with multiple sclerosis, enrolled in a pregnancy study. The CDR3 loop reads CASSLALSSYNEQFF. The CDR3 DNA reads TGTGCCAGCAGCTTAGCTCTTAGCTCCTACAATGAGCAGTTCTTC.